The 29 T cell receptor beta chains below were found in one sample sequenced in a study of shared clonotypes between healthy human individuals (dated by TCRdb to 2019 to 2021). Preparation of the library involved the immunoSEQ multiplex PCR assay. Entries here come from immuneACCESS through TCRdb and include only in-frame sequences with V and J called. Some clones fail to appear in such tables; in the studies checked, an unresolved V gene covers under half of the shortfall, and the cause of the remainder is unknown. The sample yields roughly 650,000 clones; approximately 96% were counted once. Approximately 0.12% of the sample is in the top ten clones. CD8 naive samples were obtained by positive selection for CCR7 among CD45RO-negative cells, yielding a CD45RA+CCR7+ population from which TemRA cells were excluded. Sequencing was carried out using naive CD8+ T cells sorted from blood. Sample cell subset or site, as interpreted from the label and publication: CD45RA+CCR7+. These receptors were collected from a woman aged 30 to 39 in good health.

This chain uses TRBV27 with TRBJ1-2; TRBD1 matches 11 bases. The CDR3 has 16 residues. Looked up from germline, CDR1 is MNHEY and CDR2 is SMNVEV (reference sequence). The J segment lost 2 bases and the V segment lost 6 bases, leaving 8 bases of the junction unmatched. In DNA, the CDR3 is TGTGCCAGCAGCCCTGGACAGGGGGCCCCCAACTATGGCTACACCTTC. This encodes CASSPGQGAPNYGYTF.

The gene calls are TRBV6-5 and TRBJ2-7; 11 nucleotides match TRBD1. The CDR3 extends over 16 amino acids. Germline values: CDR1 MNHEY, CDR2 SVGAGI. J gave up 5 bases and V 0 bases, and 6 bases lay outside the gene matches. This CDR3 reads CASSYSSGQGGHEQYF. CDR3 nucleotides: TGTGCCAGCAGTTACTCCTCGGGACAGGGGGGGCACGAGCAGTACTTC.

A word on this clone: This CDR3 is also generated by other DNA sequences in the sample. The chain uses TRBV28 and TRBJ1-1; D is unresolved. This CDR3 has 13 residues. Looked up from germline, CDR1 is MDHEN and CDR2 is SYDVKM. V was cut by 1 base and J by 3 bases, with 6 bases left in between. The CDR3: CASSLSGYTEAFF. The CDR3 nucleotides are TGTGCCAGCAGTTTATCAGGCTACACTGAAGCTTTCTTT.

The rearrangement uses TRBV14 and TRBJ2-1; D is possibly TRBD1 (6 bases). Germline V gene lookup returns CDR1 SGHDN and CDR2 FVKESK. V was cut by 3 bases and J by 6 bases, with 15 bases left in between. The CDR3 has 15 amino acids. For the CDR3, the DNA is TGTGCCAGCAGCCAGGGGGCACTAGGCTCCAATGAGCAGTTCTTC. Translation: CASSQGALGSNEQFF.

The V call is TRBV5-6, the J call TRBJ2-2; the D call may be TRBD1 or TRBD2 (5 bases each). Trimming removed 4 bases from V and 5 bases from J, with 9 bases in between. This CDR3 is 13 amino acids long. The V gene's germline CDR1 is SGHDT and CDR2 YYEEEE. For the CDR3, the DNA is TGTGCCAGCAGCCAGGGACGGACCGGGGAGCTGTTTTTT. Amino acid sequence: CASSQGRTGELFF.

The chain couples TRBV6-1 to TRBJ1-2; D is uncertain. Trimming stripped 1 base from V and 4 bases from J, with 10 bases between. Germline lookup yields CDR1 MNHNS and CDR2 SASEGT. This CDR3 contains 14 residues. The CDR3 reads CASSEDQVSYGYTF. The DNA of the CDR3 is TGTGCCAGCAGTGAAGACCAGGTCTCCTATGGCTACACCTTC.

The chain is built from TRBV4-1 and TRBJ2-7; 11 bases fit TRBD2. This CDR3 comprises 16 residues. CDR1 is MGHRA and CDR2 is YSYEKL in the germline V gene. The V gene end was trimmed by 2 bases and the J gene end by 8 bases; junction bases not matched to a gene: 11. CDR3 in amino acids: CASSQNPGLAALQQYF. In DNA, the CDR3 is TGCGCCAGCAGCCAAAATCCGGGACTAGCGGCCCTACAGCAGTACTTC.

The chain carries TRBV27 and TRBJ1-1; D is uncertain. The CDR3 covers 15 residues. Germline V gives CDR1 MNHEY, CDR2 SMNVEV (reference sequence). Trimming removed 5 bases from V and 4 bases from J, with 17 bases in between. The CDR3 bases are TGTGCCAGCAGTCCCCGTGGCGGGAGGAGCACTGAAGCTTTCTTT. This codes for CASSPRGGRSTEAFF.

The rearrangement links TRBV27 to TRBJ1-1; D ambiguous. CDR1 is MNHEY, CDR2 SMNVEV, per germline (reference sequence). Between the trimmed V and J ends, which lost 11 bases and 5 bases, there was a span of 12 bases. The CDR3 has 11 residues. CDR3 nucleotide sequence: TGTGCCCGTGAGTGGGGTACTGAAGCTTTCTTT. It translates to CAREWGTEAFF.

The chain couples TRBV28 to TRBJ2-1; D uncertain. Trimming took 3 bases from V and 2 from J, leaving 11 bases between them. Looked up from germline, CDR1 is MDHEN and CDR2 is SYDVKM. The CDR3 has 15 residues. The CDR3 coding sequence is TGTGCCAGCAGTTTTACTTACATAACCTACAATGAGCAGTTCTTC. It specifies CASSFTYITYNEQFF. Looking up the rest from reference TRBV28 and TRBJ2-1 gives the full variable domain: DVKVTQSSRYLVKRTGEKVFLECVQDMDHENMFWYRQDPGLGLRLIYFSYDVKMKEKGDIPEGYSVSREKKERFSLILESASTNQTSMYLCASSFTYITYNEQFFGPGTRLTVL.

The chain recombines TRBV14 with TRBJ2-7; 9 bases are a match to TRBD1. Trimming removed 5 bases from V and 4 bases from J; junction bases left unmatched: 3. CDR3 length equals 13 residues. Per the germline V gene, CDR1 is SGHDN and CDR2 is FVKESK. The CDR3 coding sequence is TGTGCCAGCAGCGCCGGACAGGGGTACGAGCAGTACTTC. This translates into CASSAGQGYEQYF.

V gene TRBV28 combines with J gene TRBJ1-1; no firm D call. This CDR3 comprises 15 residues. The V gene lost 6 bases and the J gene lost 4 bases, with 18 bases spanning the gap. From germline, CDR1 is MDHEN and CDR2 SYDVKM. The DNA for the CDR3 is TGTGCCAGCAGAACGGGTTTCCTGCCAGGCACTGAAGCTTTCTTT. This encodes CASRTGFLPGTEAFF.

Points on this clone: Other DNA variants within this sample encode the same CDR3. This chain connects TRBV27 to TRBJ1-1, with D hard to call. This CDR3 region has 13 residues. Germline V gives CDR1 MNHEY, CDR2 SMNVEV (reference sequence). V was pared by 4 bases and J by 1 base, with 7 bases between. This chain's CDR3 is CASSSTENTEAFF. DNA for the CDR3: TGTGCCAGCAGTTCGACGGAGAACACTGAAGCTTTCTTT.

This clone is a singleton in its sample. The CDR3 DNA reads TGTGCCAGTAGTAACACAGGGGAGGCCTACGAGCAGTACTTC. Amino acid sequence: CASSNTGEAYEQYF. This chain links TRBV19 with TRBJ2-7, with D perhaps TRBD1 (7 bases). Trimming removed 4 bases from V and 2 bases from J, with 12 bases in between. Germline loops: CDR1 LNHDA, CDR2 SQIVND (reference sequence). This CDR3 spans 14 amino acids.

This sequence joins TRBV27 and TRBJ2-7; a weak D match, TRBD1 (5 bases). CDR3 size: 14 residues. Trimming pared 2 bases from V and 5 bases from J, leaving 13 bases between. CDR1 and CDR2 (germline): MNHEY, SMNVEV (reference sequence). The CDR3 DNA reads as TGTGCCAGCAGTTTAATAGGGGCAAACAACGAGCAGTACTTC. Residues: CASSLIGANNEQYF.

The chain employs TRBV19 and TRBJ2-3; D not certain. This CDR3 comprises 13 residues. Germline CDR1 and CDR2: LNHDA and SQIVND (reference sequence). V lost 10 bases, J lost 0 bases, and 11 bases lay in between. Here the CDR3 DNA reads TGTGCCACCAGGAGTCTCAGCACAGATACGCAGTATTTT. Translation: CATRSLSTDTQYF. The whole variable domain, remainder taken from reference TRBV19 and TRBJ2-3, is DGGITQSPKYLFRKEGQNVTLSCEQNLNHDAMYWYRQDPGQGLRLIYYSQIVNDFQKGDIAEGYSVSREKKESFPLTVTSAQKNPTAFYLCATRSLSTDTQYFGPGTRLTVL.

This clone has a single count. The chain is built from TRBV27 and TRBJ2-3; the D is unclear. The CDR3 consists of 11 residues. CDR1 is MNHEY, CDR2 SMNVEV, per germline (reference sequence). Deletions cut 8 bases from V and 4 bases from J, with 7 bases between. The CDR3 bases are TGTGCCAGCGGGTTAGCAGATACGCAGTATTTT. It codes for CASGLADTQYF.

The V gene is TRBV27, the J gene TRBJ2-7; 7 nucleotides agree with TRBD2. Trimming at V came to 3 bases and at J to 4 bases, leaving 6 bases not matched to a gene. The CDR3 loop spans 14 amino acids. Germline CDR1 MNHEY, CDR2 SMNVEV (reference sequence). The CDR3 region is CASSFYGGSYEQYF. The CDR3 region has the DNA TGTGCCAGCAGTTTTTATGGCGGGAGTTACGAGCAGTACTTC.

The genes are TRBV11-3 and TRBJ1-4; 7 bases match TRBD1. The V gene's germline CDR1 is SGHNT and CDR2 YENEEA. V trimming: 5 bases; J trimming: 6 bases; junction bases outside the gene matches: 3. This CDR3 region has 13 residues. DNA of the CDR3: TGTGCCAGCAGCAGGGGGCTCCATGAAAAACTGTTTTTT. Encoded protein: CASSRGLHEKLFF.

The CDR3 coding sequence is TGTGCCAGCAGCTTAGACGGGAGTAGCAATCAGCCCCAGCATTTT. This encodes CASSLDGSSNQPQHF. This chain joins TRBV7-8 and TRBJ1-5; D gene unclear. The length of the CDR3 is 15 residues. Deletions cut 1 base from V and 0 bases from J, with 7 bases between. Germline V gene sequence: CDR1 SGHVS, CDR2 FQNEAQ.

The V and J genes are TRBV6-5 and TRBJ2-7; D is unresolved. The CDR3 is 16 residues long. Trimming pared 4 bases from V and 3 bases from J, leaving 19 bases between. Per germline, CDR1 MNHEY and CDR2 SVGAGI. The CDR3, as DNA: TGTGCCAGCAGTTCCCGGTTTTGGGGTACGAACTACGAGCAGTACTTC. Its protein is CASSSRFWGTNYEQYF.

The genes are TRBV5-5 and TRBJ2-7; the match to TRBD1 covers 7 bases. The CDR3 sequence is 14 residues long. Losses at the gene ends were 0 bases for V and 2 bases for J; bases not matched to a gene: 2. The germline V gene has CDR1 SGHKS and CDR2 YYEKEE (reference sequence). In nucleotides, the CDR3 is TGTGCCAGCAGCTTGGGGACAGGACCCTACGAGCAGTACTTC. This sequence encodes CASSLGTGPYEQYF. The complete variable domain, with remaining parts taken from reference TRBV5-5 and TRBJ2-7, reads DAGVTQSPTHLIKTRGQQVTLRCSPISGHKSVSWYQQVLGQGPQFIFQYYEKEERGRGNFPDRFSARQFPNYSSELNVNALLLGDSALYLCASSLGTGPYEQYFGPGTRLTVT.

This chain connects TRBV5-8 to TRBJ2-1, with 11 bases that match TRBD1. The junction had 7 bases not matched to a gene; V was cut back by 2 bases and J by 9 bases. Germline V lookup: CDR1 SGHTS, CDR2 YDEGEE. The CDR3 runs 15 residues. CDR3 DNA sequence: TGTGCCAGCAGCTTCGGACAGGGGGCGCTGGGTGAGCAGTTCTTC. Encoded protein: CASSFGQGALGEQFF.

The V and J genes are TRBV29-1 and TRBJ2-7; D uncertain. Germline V gives CDR1 SQVTM, CDR2 ANQGSEA. Trimming removed 7 bases at V and 3 bases at J, with 13 bases between. The CDR3 sequence is 12 residues long. The CDR3: CSALDGYYEQYF. DNA for the CDR3: TGCAGCGCCCTGGACGGGTACTACGAGCAGTACTTC.

The chain joins TRBV11-2 to TRBJ2-7; D is possibly TRBD2 (6 bases). Germline loops: CDR1 SGHAT, CDR2 FQNNGV. The CDR3 has 15 amino acids. Trimming removed 3 bases at V and 1 base at J, with 13 bases between. The CDR3 DNA follows: TGTGCCAGCAGCTTCCCCGGGAGCTCATCCTACGAGCAGTACTTC. Protein: CASSFPGSSSYEQYF.

The chain links TRBV5-1 to TRBJ2-7; the D call may be TRBD1 or TRBD2 (6 bases each). Trimming took 5 bases from V and 3 from J, leaving 15 bases between them. Germline CDR1 and CDR2: SGHRS and YFSETQ. The CDR3 length is 14 residues. CDR3 sequence: CASRVTGAGYEQYF. The CDR3 DNA sequence: TGCGCCAGCAGAGTCACGGGGGCGGGCTACGAGCAGTACTTC.

The chain couples TRBV19 to TRBJ2-1; TRBD2 matches 10 bases. J lost 5 bases, V lost 9 bases, and 7 bases had no gene match. Germline loops: CDR1 LNHDA, CDR2 SQIVND (reference sequence). CDR3 length: 14 amino acids. CDR3 loop: CASRGLADHNEQFF. Here the CDR3 DNA reads TGTGCCAGCCGCGGACTAGCGGACCACAATGAGCAGTTCTTC. Full variable domain (outside the CDR3, taken from reference TRBV19 and TRBJ2-1): DGGITQSPKYLFRKEGQNVTLSCEQNLNHDAMYWYRQDPGQGLRLIYYSQIVNDFQKGDIAEGYSVSREKKESFPLTVTSAQKNPTAFYLCASRGLADHNEQFFGPGTRLTVL.

The chain recombines TRBV5-4 with TRBJ2-2; D may be TRBD1 or TRBD2 (5 bases each). The CDR3 runs to 15 residues. Germline V lookup: CDR1 SGHNT, CDR2 YYREEE (reference sequence). V was pared by 3 bases and J by 6 bases, with 15 bases between. The CDR3 protein is CASSSGTPTAGELFF. DNA for the CDR3: TGTGCCAGCAGCTCCGGGACCCCCACGGCCGGGGAGCTGTTTTTT.

V gene TRBV29-1 combines with J gene TRBJ1-5; the D is unclear. Germline lookup yields CDR1 SQVTM and CDR2 ANQGSEA. V was trimmed by 5 bases and J by 0 bases, leaving 14 bases between them. CDR3 length equals 15 residues. DNA of the CDR3: TGCAGCGTTAAAACAGACCTTGTTAGCAATCAGCCCCAGCATTTT. This gives the protein CSVKTDLVSNQPQHF.